The next 5 T cell receptor beta chains were all read from a single sample in a study of T cells in Graves' hyperthyroidism and ophthalmopathy. TCR beta CDR3 regions were amplified from RNA. In the first-round RT-PCR of the TCR CDR3, the HTBI primer set was used. TCRdb redid the calling of the multiplex PCR reads with MiXCR, one entry per CDR3 protein. The sample lists fewer than 250,000 distinct CDR3 sequences, almost 25% occurring once. The sequencing input was blood. Source of these receptors: a woman in her thirties or forties with Graves' ophthalmopathy.

This clonotype was recorded at least ten times. The chain links TRBV11-1 to TRBJ2-2; 7 positions agree with TRBD1. V lost 5 bases and J lost 9; bases outside the gene matches: 6. This CDR3 spans 13 amino acids. Germline-derived CDR1 and CDR2 are SGHAT and FQDESV (reference sequence). The CDR3 loop is CASSMGQHRELFF. CDR3 DNA sequence: TGTGCCAGCAGCATGGGACAGCACCGGGAGCTGTTTTTT.

This clonotype was seen many times. The chain combines TRBV30 with TRBJ2-6, with 7 bases matching TRBD2. Germline loops: CDR1 GTSNPN, CDR2 SVGIG (reference sequence). CDR3 length: 15 amino acids. Trimming took 5 bases from V and 2 from J; bases not matched to a gene: 6. The CDR3 loop reads CAWRQGGAGANVLTF. In nucleotides, the CDR3 is TGTGCCTGGCGCCAGGGAGGGGCTGGGGCCAACGTCCTGACTTTC.

This clonotype was picked up many times. V is TRBV30 and J is TRBJ1-6; D not resolved. CDR3 size: 13 residues. V was trimmed by 4 bases and J by 10 bases, leaving 14 bases between them. Germline lookup yields CDR1 GTSNPN and CDR2 SVGIG (reference sequence). The CDR3 reads CAWNPEVASPLHF. The CDR3 DNA is TGTGCCTGGAATCCGGAAGTCGCATCACCCCTCCACTTT.

The chain has TRBV2 and TRBJ2-7, with TRBD2 matching over 10 bases. This CDR3 spans 13 amino acids. The germline gives CDR1 SNHLY, CDR2 FYNNEI. The chain's CDR3 is CASGRLGLYEQYF. The CDR3 bases are TGTGCTAGCGGGAGGCTAGGACTCTACGAGCAGTACTTC.

The V gene is TRBV15, the J gene TRBJ1-6, with 7 bases matching TRBD1. This CDR3 region has 16 residues. Germline trimming cut 0 bases from V and 8 bases from J; bases unmatched to any gene: 7. The V gene's germline CDR1 is LNHNV and CDR2 YYDKDF (reference sequence). CDR3 in amino acids: CATSREKGGADSPLHF. The CDR3 nucleotides read TGTGCCACCAGCAGAGAAAAAGGGGGCGCCGATTCACCCCTCCACTTT.